This T cell receptor beta chain was found in a study of shared clonotypes between healthy human individuals. Study details: The donor group consisted of a couple of women and a few men, aged 18 to 49. Points from the study as a whole: Despite large depth, sorted-subset datasets appeared incompletely sequenced. Naive subsets, compared against memory subsets, generally had larger estimated richness values.

The CDR3 runs 15 residues. CDR1 SGHAT and CDR2 FQNNGV come from the germline V gene. V shed 1 base and J shed 4 bases, with 12 bases lying between them. In regard to this clone: Antigen specificity is unknown.

Naivety among CD8 cells was defined by CD45RO negativity and positive CCR7 selection, thereby excluding terminally differentiated effector memory CD45RA+ cells. In the authors' methods: For the immunoSEQ data, sequences were junction-only without quality scores, so filtering differed. Profiling relied on immunoSEQ multiplex PCR, and the TCRdb table lists in-frame clones only, not all of them. V and J calls and clone size are given by that table; D and trimming were obtained from the DNA. The sample consists of some 2.1 million clones, approximately 95% of them appearing once. The sample comprised naive CD8+ T cells sorted from blood. This rearrangement joins TRBV11-2 to TRBJ2-3; possibly TRBD2 for D (5 bases). The sequence came from a man aged 18 to 29 in good health. Here the CDR3 DNA reads TGTGCCAGCAGCTTAGTGGGGAGTGGGGCAGATACGCAGTATTTT. It specifies CASSLVGSGADTQYF.